This section outlines one TCR beta chain sequence together with its context. This clone's antigen is unknown. The record has no base qualities; no much larger clone is one base away. This entry is derived from a study of cytomegalovirus exposure and HLA in healthy donors (dated by TCRdb to the late 2010s). The study in broad terms: In an earlier analysis of 450 to 750 of the donors, about 260 Gb of sequence data and 100 million or so unique TCR beta sequences from some 170 million T cells were reported. Using immunosequencing, the study profiled T cell repertoires from approximately 700 subjects and related those repertoires to cytomegalovirus serostatus. A later genetic analysis used genome-wide SNP genotypes for about 65% of the 666 donors, treating that subset as a discovery cohort. Every discovery cohort repertoire had been produced on one sequencing platform. Class I and class II HLA loci were covered by the typing at four-digit resolution. Along with the 666-subject first cohort, a separate validation cohort of around 120 different subjects was used. Across 300 to 400 genotyped donors of the cohort, an average of about 200,000 unique TCR beta nucleotide sequences per donor were sequenced, and roughly 17% of those sequences were non-productive. The study was designed to test whether signatures of past pathogen exposure could be identified by cataloging public T cell receptors. To decide whether each TCR beta V gene segment behaved as functional or pseudogenic, an earlier analysis of approximately 600 of the donors relied on high-throughput TCR beta sequencing. An early release that covered roughly 600 HLA-typed donors contained around 300 gigabases of sequencing data and 80 million or so unique TCR sequences. Because of strong linkage in the cohort, roughly five DR-DQ haplotypes were treated as single units for association and clustering. In a later analysis, previously published TCR beta repertoires from about 670 donors were re-analyzed and high-resolution HLA genotyping was added so that TCR occurrence patterns could be studied. The study combined high-throughput TCR immunosequencing, statistical association of individual TCRs with disease status, and machine learning to predict cytomegalovirus infection status. The later analysis used no new phenotypic data to find candidate immune exposures, relying instead on TCR beta sequences and their occurrence across donors. Alongside the repertoire data, information on donor age, sex, ethnicity and CMV serostatus was compiled. Of the 300 to 500 genotyped donors, roughly 76% were placed in the genetic ancestry cluster associated with self-reported Caucasian donors. Typing coverage differed by locus: A, B, C, DRB1 and DQB1 were typed in roughly 629-630 donors, DQA1 in 500 to 550, DPA1 in 606, and DPB1 in 400 to 490.

Libraries came from the immunoSEQ multiplex PCR assay. The multiplex PCR relied on a mix of 60 forward primers for TCR Vbeta segments and 13 reverse primers for TCR Jbeta segments. The CDR3 region of rearranged TCR beta genes was amplified from genomic DNA with a multiplex PCR assay. On the Illumina HiSeq System, the amplified TCR beta libraries were sequenced as 87-base-pair reads. On the study's bioinformatics: In a later analysis, roughly 80 million unique TCR beta chains were counted across the 650 to 750 repertoires, and approximately 11 million of these chains were shared by at least two donors. Raw reads were error-corrected and collapsed into unique sequences by a nearest-neighbor algorithm in which closely related sequences were merged to remove PCR and sequencing errors. CDR3 sequences were aligned to IMGT reference sequences to assign V, D and J gene segments. For a sequence to be retained, a match of at least six nucleotides to both a V gene segment and a J gene segment was required. A rearrangement counted as productive if the CDR3 had no stop codons and remained in frame with V and J, and every other rearrangement counted as non-productive. CDR3 was defined according to IMGT convention as the region running from the second conserved V-encoded cysteine to the conserved J-encoded phenylalanine. In an earlier analysis of 587 of the donors, sequences lacking an unambiguous match to a single V gene segment were excluded. In an earlier analysis of 450 to 700 of the donors, V segments were called functional above 56.7% productive rearrangements and were called segregating when the between-donor standard deviation exceeded 5%. A statistical classification framework was built to diagnose cytomegalovirus status from the catalog of TCR beta chain sequences. A later analysis assigned V and J genes by comparing TCR nucleotide sequences with IMGT/GENE-DB human TR gene sequences. A later analysis assigned CDR3 sequences and most-parsimonious VDJ recombination scenarios with the TCRdist pipeline. A later analysis defined each TCR beta chain by its CDR3 amino acid sequence plus V-gene family, and excluded reads lacking a unique V-gene family. To address suspected cross-contamination and a sequencing artifact, a later analysis removed 450 to 700 highly shared, low-generation-probability nucleotide sequences. A later analysis calculated a clonal expansion index for each public chain from normalized within-repertoire ranks of inferred template counts. A later analysis computed generation probabilities with a VDJ recombination model fitted to out-of-frame rearrangements, and checked the results against IGoR. In a later analysis, TCR-TCR, TCR-HLA and TCR-CMV co-occurrence was scored with hypergeometric tests, and a repertoire-size bias correction was applied to TCR pairs. False discovery rates were estimated in a later analysis by permuting HLA or CMV assignments 20 times. In a later analysis, co-occurring TCRs were grouped with DBSCAN, and TCRdist sequence similarity was added when clustering was performed within HLA-allele-positive subsets. Co-occurrence clustering excluded repertoires with fewer than 30,000 or more than 120,000 public chains, plus five with anomalous nucleotide sharing. Here the immuneACCESS table is served through TCRdb, limited to in-frame sequences with V and J called. Missing clones are a known gap in these copies; in checked studies unresolved V genes cover under half, and the rest lacks a known reason. For V, J and clone size, that table is used; D and trimming come from the DNA. This sample holds about 160,000 clones; 81% were observed only once. The ten largest clones add up to 13% of the sample.

In total, approximately 690 healthy bone marrow donors made up the cohort. At the time of sampling, all cohort members were nominally healthy, though unrecorded immune exposures were likely present. The donor tested CMV seronegative and was one of the 352 seronegative cohort members. Every donor gave a peripheral blood sample, and the peripheral blood mononuclear cells from that sample were used for TCR beta sequencing. The Qiagen DNeasy Blood Extraction Kit was used to extract genomic DNA from the blood cell samples. What the authors observed across the whole study: Three of the identified cytomegalovirus-associated TCR beta chains were confirmed in vitro to be specific for cytomegalovirus antigens. Compared with equally common non-associated chains, HLA-associated TCR beta chains in a later analysis were more clonally expanded and had lower generation probabilities. The study listed 150 to 200 TCR beta chains as associated with cytomegalovirus. A cluster of highly shared sequence variants was judged likely to be a technical artifact of the sequencing pipeline. V-gene and J-gene trimming of TCR beta chains was associated with a missense DCLRE1C variant in a later genetic analysis, and the association was replicated in an independent cohort. For the cohort, immune exposure information was limited to CMV serostatus. Compared with the roughly 670-donor mean, donors in an Asian-associated ancestry cluster had fewer N-insertions in productive TCRs, according to a later genetic analysis. Broadly in line with IMGT annotations, most TCR beta V segments showed up in productive rearrangements about 90% or about 30% of the time in an earlier analysis of under 700 of the donors. The presence/absence analyses assumed that sequencing depth was roughly uniform across donors, and that assumption may not be true. In a later analysis, several top co-occurrence clusters were reported to appear linked to parvovirus B19, influenza, CMV and Epstein-Barr virus. Correlated functional status among segregating V segments might reflect linkage disequilibrium, but an unknown experimental factor could not be ruled out. Because HLA typing was unavailable for some donors at each locus, only the typed subset was used in association tests. The cohort was sequenced for TCR beta chains only, and without alpha or paired-chain data the features that could be detected were limited. Across donors, most TCR sequences were observed very rarely, whereas some public TCRs were present in many individuals. In a later analysis, around 15,000 TCR beta sequences were associated with specific HLA alleles at a false discovery rate of 0.05. A further reported finding was that TCR beta sequences accurately predicted the HLA-A and HLA-B alleles for most subjects in the first cohort. Cytomegalovirus status was reported to be diagnosed by the classifier with high specificity and sensitivity in both the original and validation cohorts. In a later analysis, the rate of TCR association differed among HLA loci, with DRB1 alleles having the most associated TCRs and HLA-C alleles having the fewest. It was suggested by the authors that the approach could potentially be generalized to other disease states and immunological phenotypes. When HLA alleles, especially DR and DQ, strongly co-occurred, TCR associations were difficult to assign to individual alleles. According to a later analysis, most CMV-associated TCR beta chains appeared to be HLA-restricted, and the HLA associations seemed to be driven largely by CMV exposure. Because the 87-base-pair reads could not distinguish some IMGT-functional V segments, including TRBV6-2 and TRBV6-3, those segments were excluded. Because counts were too low, some 17 rarely observed V segments, including chromosome 9 orphons, were excluded from the earlier analysis of about 500 of the donors.

V is cut back by 6 bases and J by 3 bases, with 5 bases in the junction unmatched. The germline V gene specifies SNHLY as CDR1 and FYNNEI as CDR2. The CDR3 starts with the cysteine, ends with the phenylalanine, and has 14 residues. Of all the DNA, just the CDR3 is kept, 42 bases in frame from base 1. The TCR was taken from a woman aged 45 to 65 in good health and CMV-seronegative. Recombination linked TRBV2 to TRBJ1-5; TRBD1 aligns with 7 central bases. Sequenced input: PBMCs. The CDR3 protein sequence reads: CASSPTGFNQPQHF. The base sequence is TGTGCCAGCAGCCCGACAGGGTTCAATCAGCCCCAGCATTTT.